This TCR beta chain is drawn from a study of identical twins. This clonotype was seen at least ten times. No antigen is known for it. General study findings and limits: Cord blood's abundant beta clonotypes had fewer insertions, unlike memory repertoires. Twin-shared out-of-frame alpha sequences showed excess low generation probability.

Each CDR3 protein is one row after TCRdb ran MiXCR on the 5' RACE reads. The data contain about 550,000 distinct CDR3 sequences, about 22% of them singletons. Between the trimmed V and J ends, which lost 4 bases and 4 bases, there was a span of 8 bases. The CDR3 has 12 residues. Germline CDR1 and CDR2: SQVTM and ANQGSEA. The same specimen was also included in a second study, on yellow fever vaccine responses in identical twins.

The chain uses TRBV29-1 and TRBJ2-1; D call uncertain. The source material was CD4+ T cells sorted from blood. This TCR derives from a young woman in good health. In DNA, the CDR3 is TGCAGCGTTGGGGCTACATACAATGAGCAGTTCTTC. Translating gives CSVGATYNEQFF.